The rows below give T cell receptor beta chains drawn from one sample of a study of Graves' ophthalmopathy and Graves' hyperthyroidism. TCRdb ran MiXCR on the multiplex PCR reads and lists one entry per CDR3 protein. The repertoire holds 450,000 or so distinct CDR3 sequences, about 15% seen once, with roughly 10% in the top ten. The source material was blood. These TCRs come from a woman aged 25-40 years with Graves' ophthalmopathy. The CDR3 runs from the conserved cysteine through the conserved F or W. The D gene is left open where the match is weak. Where a row states a size, it is once, few, many or the class of an expanded clone; other rows omit it.

many	-	TRBV28	TRBJ1-2	13	TGTGCCAGCAGTTTAGAATTTAGGGGGGGCTACACCTTC	CASSLEFRGGYTF
many	TRBD1	TRBV28	TRBJ1-3	16	TGTGCCAGCAGCGACAGGGGAAAGGTATCTGGAAACACCATATATTTT	CASSDRGKVSGNTIYF
many	TRBD1	TRBV4-2	TRBJ1-5	15	TGTGCCAGCAGCCAGGGACAGGGCGCGGGTCAGCCCCAGCATTTT	CASSQGQGAGQPQHF
few	TRBD1	TRBV20-1	TRBJ1-6	16	TGCAGTGCTAGAATGACAGGGGCAGTTTTTACTTCACCCCTCCACTTT	CSARMTGAVFTSPLHF
many	TRBD1	TRBV4-1	TRBJ2-7	13	TGCGCCAGCAGCCTAGGGACAGAATACGAGCAGTACTTC	CASSLGTEYEQYF
many	-	TRBV14	TRBJ2-2	13	TGTGCCAGCAGCCAAGATCGGAGGCGGGAGCTGTTTTTT	CASSQDRRRELFF
many	-	TRBV10-3	TRBJ2-5	15	TGTGCCATCAGTGAGTGGACAGCGTTACAAGAGACCCAGTACTTC	CAISEWTALQETQYF
many	-	TRBV9	TRBJ1-1	13	TGTGCCAGCAGCTCCTTCTTGAACACTGAAGCTTTCTTT	CASSSFLNTEAFF
-	-	TRBV6-5	TRBJ2-5	14	TGTGCCAGCAGTTACTCGGGACCTTCGGAGACCCAGTACTTC	CASSYSGPSETQYF
many	TRBD1	TRBV5-1	TRBJ2-7	16	TGCGCCAGCAGCCATGGGCCGGGACAGGGAACCTACGAGCAGTACTTC	CASSHGPGQGTYEQYF
many	TRBD2	TRBV6-5	TRBJ2-2	15	TGTGCCAGCAGTTATCTGACTAGCAGTACCGGGGAGCTGTTTTTT	CASSYLTSSTGELFF
many	-	TRBV20-1	TRBJ2-5	16	TGCAGTGCTAGAGATACCCTGGGCAGGGGAAGAGAGACCCAGTACTTC	CSARDTLGRGRETQYF
-	-	TRBV12-3/TRBV12-4	TRBJ1-5	13	TGTGCCAGCAGTTTTCGTCAAAATCAGCCCCAGCATTTT	CASSFRQNQPQHF
many	-	TRBV6-2/TRBV6-3	TRBJ2-7	10	TGTGCCAGCAACTCCCCCGAGCAGTACTTC	CASNSPEQYF
-	-	TRBV28	TRBJ2-2	15	TGTGCCAGCAGTATTAGGGCAGCGAACACCGGGGAGCTGTTTTTT	CASSIRAANTGELFF
many	-	TRBV6-2/TRBV6-3	TRBJ1-5	14	TGTGCCAGCAGCCGCGCGGGGTCCGGTCAGCCCCAGCATTTT	CASSRAGSGQPQHF
many	TRBD1	TRBV27	TRBJ2-7	17	TGTGCCAGCAGTTTGTACCCCGGACAGGGGTCCTCCTACGAGCAGTACTTC	CASSLYPGQGSSYEQYF
-	TRBD2	TRBV4-1	TRBJ2-5	17	TGCGCCAGCAGCTACCCCGGGACTAGCGGGGAGGGTGAGACCCAGTACTTC	CASSYPGTSGEGETQYF